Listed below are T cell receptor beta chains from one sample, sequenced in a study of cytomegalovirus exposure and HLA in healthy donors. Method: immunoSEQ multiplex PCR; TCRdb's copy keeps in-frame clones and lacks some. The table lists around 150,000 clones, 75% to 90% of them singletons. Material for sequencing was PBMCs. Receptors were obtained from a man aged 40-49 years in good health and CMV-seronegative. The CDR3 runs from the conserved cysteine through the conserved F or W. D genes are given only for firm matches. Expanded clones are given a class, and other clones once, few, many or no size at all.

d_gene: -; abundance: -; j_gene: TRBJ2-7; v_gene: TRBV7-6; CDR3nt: TGTGCCAGCAGCCTTTCGATCGCGAGCTCCTACGAGCAGTACTTC; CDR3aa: CASSLSIASSYEQYF
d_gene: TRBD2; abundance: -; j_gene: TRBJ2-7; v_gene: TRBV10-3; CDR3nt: TGTGCCATCAGTGAGTCGAGGTTTAGCGGGGTCTACGAGCAGTACTTC; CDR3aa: CAISESRFSGVYEQYF
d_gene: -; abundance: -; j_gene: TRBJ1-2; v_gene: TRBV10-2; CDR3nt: TGCGCCAGCACGGGGGGGGATGGCTACACCTTC; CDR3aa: CASTGGDGYTF
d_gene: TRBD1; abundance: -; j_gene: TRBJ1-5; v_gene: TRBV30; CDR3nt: TGTGCCTGGAGTCCAGACAGGGCTCAGCCCCAGCATTTT; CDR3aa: CAWSPDRAQPQHF
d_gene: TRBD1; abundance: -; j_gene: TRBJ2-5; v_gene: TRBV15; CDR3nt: TGTGCCACCAGCAGAGGGGAGGACAGGGAGGTCCAAGAGACCCAGTACTTC; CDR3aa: CATSRGEDREVQETQYF
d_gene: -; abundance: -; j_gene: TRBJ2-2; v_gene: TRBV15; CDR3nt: TGTGCCACCAGCAGAGATCCGGGGGCCGGGGAGCTGTTTTTT; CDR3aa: CATSRDPGAGELFF
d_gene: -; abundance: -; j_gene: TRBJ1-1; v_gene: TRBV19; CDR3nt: TGTGCCAGTTACACCCTCGGGGGGGAAGCTTTCTTT; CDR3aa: CASYTLGGEAFF
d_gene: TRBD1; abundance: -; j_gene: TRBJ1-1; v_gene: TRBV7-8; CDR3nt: TGTGCCAGCAGCTCGGGACAGATGAACACTGAAGCTTTCTTT; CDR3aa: CASSSGQMNTEAFF
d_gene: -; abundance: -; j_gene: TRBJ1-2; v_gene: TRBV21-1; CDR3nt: TGTGCCAGCAGCAGGCCCTATGGCTACACCTTC; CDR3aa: CASSRPYGYTF
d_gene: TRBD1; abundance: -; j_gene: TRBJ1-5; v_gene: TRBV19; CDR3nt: TGTGCCAGTAGTCAGGGGACAGGGAACAATCAGCCCCAGCATTTT; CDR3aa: CASSQGTGNNQPQHF
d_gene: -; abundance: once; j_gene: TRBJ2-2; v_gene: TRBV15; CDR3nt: TGTGCCACCAGCAGAGCCGGGGCCGGGGAGCTGTTTTTT; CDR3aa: CATSRAGAGELFF
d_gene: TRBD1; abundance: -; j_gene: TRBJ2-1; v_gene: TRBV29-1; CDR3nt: TGCAGCGCAGGACAGGGGGGGAGCTCCTACAATGAGCAGTTCTTC; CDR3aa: CSAGQGGSSYNEQFF
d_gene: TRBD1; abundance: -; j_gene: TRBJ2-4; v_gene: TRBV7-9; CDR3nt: TGTGCCAGCAGCTTAGTGTCGACAGGGGCCAAAAACATTCAGTACTTC; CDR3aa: CASSLVSTGAKNIQYF
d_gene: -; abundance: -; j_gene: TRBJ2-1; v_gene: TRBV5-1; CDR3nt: TGCGCCAGCAGCTTGTGGGCAGGGAACGGGAATGAGCAGTTCTTC; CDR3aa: CASSLWAGNGNEQFF
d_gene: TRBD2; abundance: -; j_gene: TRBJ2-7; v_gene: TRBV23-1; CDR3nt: TGCGCCAGCAGTCCGGGACTAGCGGGAGGCCGGGGGTGCGAGCAGTACTTC; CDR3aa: CASSPGLAGGRGCEQYF
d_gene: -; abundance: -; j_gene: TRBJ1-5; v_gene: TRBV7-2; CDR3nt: TGTGCCAGCAGCTTTGGCGGGGGCGGTTATAGCAATCAGCCCCAGCATTTT; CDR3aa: CASSFGGGGYSNQPQHF
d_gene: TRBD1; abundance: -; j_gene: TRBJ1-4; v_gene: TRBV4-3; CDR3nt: TGCGCCAGCAGCCAAGACACAATGGGACAGATTAATGAAAAACTGTTTTTT; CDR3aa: CASSQDTMGQINEKLFF
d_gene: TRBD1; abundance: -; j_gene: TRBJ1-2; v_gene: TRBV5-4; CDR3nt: TGTGCCAGCAGCAATGCGCAACAGGGGGCGGCGAGCTATGGCTACACCTTC; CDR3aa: CASSNAQQGAASYGYTF
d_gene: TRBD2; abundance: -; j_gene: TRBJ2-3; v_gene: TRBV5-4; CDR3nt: TGTGCCAGCAGCCTGGGGACTAGTACTTATACGCAGTATTTT; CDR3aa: CASSLGTSTYTQYF
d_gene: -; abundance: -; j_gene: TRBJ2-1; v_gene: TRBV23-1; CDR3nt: TGCGCCAGCAGTCAAACTAGCCGTCACTCCTACAATGAGCAGTTCTTC; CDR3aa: CASSQTSRHSYNEQFF
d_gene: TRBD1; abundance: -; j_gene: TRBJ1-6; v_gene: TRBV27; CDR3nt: TGTGCCAGCAGCCCCAGGGGGTCACCCCTCCACTTT; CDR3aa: CASSPRGSPLHF
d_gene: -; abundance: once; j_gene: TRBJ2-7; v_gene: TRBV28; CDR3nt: TGTGCCAGCAGTTTGGAGACAGATCACTCCTACGAGCAGTACTTC; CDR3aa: CASSLETDHSYEQYF
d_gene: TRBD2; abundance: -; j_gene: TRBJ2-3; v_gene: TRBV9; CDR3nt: TGTGCCAGCAGCGCCCAACTAGCGGCCTACACAGATACGCAGTATTTT; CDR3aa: CASSAQLAAYTDTQYF
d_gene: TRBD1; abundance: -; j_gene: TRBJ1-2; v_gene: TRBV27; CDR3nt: TGTGCCAGCAGCCCCGACAGGGGTGGCTATGGCTACACCTTC; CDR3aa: CASSPDRGGYGYTF
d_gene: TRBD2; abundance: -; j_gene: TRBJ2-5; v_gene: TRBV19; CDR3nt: TGTGCCAGTAGTAGGGGGGGAGAGACCCAGTACTTC; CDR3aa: CASSRGGETQYF
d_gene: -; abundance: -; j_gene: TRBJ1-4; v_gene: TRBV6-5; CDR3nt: TGTGCCAGCAGTTGGGGGGGATCGACTAATGAAAAACTGTTTTTT; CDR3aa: CASSWGGSTNEKLFF
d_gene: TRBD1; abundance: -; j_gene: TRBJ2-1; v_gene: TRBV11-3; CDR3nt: TGTGCCAGCAGCTTCGTGGGACAGGGCTACAATGAGCAGTTCTTC; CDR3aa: CASSFVGQGYNEQFF
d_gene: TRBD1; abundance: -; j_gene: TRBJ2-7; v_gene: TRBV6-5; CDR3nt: TGTGCCAGCAGTTACTCCGACAGGGCCTACGAGCAGTACTTC; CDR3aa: CASSYSDRAYEQYF
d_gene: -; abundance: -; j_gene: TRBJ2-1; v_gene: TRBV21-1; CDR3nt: TGTGCCAGCAGCACCCCGGCCGGGAATAATGACTACAATGAGCAGTTCTTC; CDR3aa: CASSTPAGNNDYNEQFF
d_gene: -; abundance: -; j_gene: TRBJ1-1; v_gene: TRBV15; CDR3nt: TGTGCCACCAGCAGAGATCCGGCAGGGTCTCTTGAAGCTTTCTTT; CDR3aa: CATSRDPAGSLEAFF
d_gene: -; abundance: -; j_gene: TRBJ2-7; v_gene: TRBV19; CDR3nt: TGTGCCGTAGGTCAGGGGAAAGAGCAGTACTTC; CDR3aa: CAVGQGKEQYF